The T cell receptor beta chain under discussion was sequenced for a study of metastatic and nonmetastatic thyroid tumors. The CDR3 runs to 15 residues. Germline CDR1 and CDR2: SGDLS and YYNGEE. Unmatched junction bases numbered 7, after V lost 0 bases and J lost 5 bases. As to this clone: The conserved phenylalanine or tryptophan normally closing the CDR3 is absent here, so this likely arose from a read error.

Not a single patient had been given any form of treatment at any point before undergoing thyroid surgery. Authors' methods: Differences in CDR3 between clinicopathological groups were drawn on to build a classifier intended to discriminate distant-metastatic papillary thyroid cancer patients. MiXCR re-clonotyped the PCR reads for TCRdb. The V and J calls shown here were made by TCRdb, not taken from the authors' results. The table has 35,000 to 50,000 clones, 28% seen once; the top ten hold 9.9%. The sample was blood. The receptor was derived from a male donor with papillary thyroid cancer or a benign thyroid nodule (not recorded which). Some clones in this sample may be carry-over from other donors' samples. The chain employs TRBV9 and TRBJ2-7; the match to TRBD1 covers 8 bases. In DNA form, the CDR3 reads TGTGCCAGCAGCGTAGGGACAGGGTGTTTCGACGAGCAGTACTCC. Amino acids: CASSVGTGCFDEQYS.